The 11 T cell receptor beta chains listed next were all sequenced from one sample in a study of blood T cells in healthy people across ages. A sample-barcoded 5' primer and a J-beta primer mix were used in a second PCR of roughly 7 to 11 cycles. TCRdb passed the 5' RACE reads through MiXCR, listing each CDR3 protein once. The data contain some 1.5 million distinct CDR3 sequences, roughly 27% of them singletons. The sequenced sample was blood. These receptors all come from a woman younger than 45 in good health.

For this clonotype: A read error is likely, as this CDR3 ends without the conserved phenylalanine or tryptophan. It is unclear where the CDR3 begins or ends on the DNA, so no DNA is shown, and the CDR3 is as TCRdb lists it. This chain links TRBV7-2 with TRBJ2-1; the table's D call TRBD2 went unverified against the DNA. A total of 16 residues make up the CDR3, ends included. The germline gives CDR1 SGHTA, CDR2 FQGNSA. The CDR3 loop is CASSFWGLAVVGEQLV.

On this clonotype itself: This could be a read error, since a much larger clone is one nucleotide away. The J gene is TRBJ2-3, the V gene TRBV7-2; 10 positions match TRBD2. Germline V gene data show CDR1 as SGHTA and CDR2 as FQGNSA. This CDR3 is built from 14 residues. The CDR3 reads CVSRLAGGRDTQYF. The CDR3 DNA follows: TGTGTCAGCAGATTAGCGGGAGGAAGAGATACGCAGTATTTT. Using reference TRBV7-2 and TRBJ2-3 for the parts outside the CDR3, the full variable domain is GAGVSQSPSNKVTEKGKDVELRCDPISGHTALYWYRQSLGQGLEFLIYFQGNSAPDKSGLPSDRFSAERTGGSVSTLTIQRTQQEDSAVYLCVSRLAGGRDTQYFGPGTRLTVL.

This chain links TRBV27 with TRBJ2-1, with TRBD2 as a possible D gene (7 bases). V shed 2 bases and J shed 6 bases, with 20 bases lying between them. The CDR3 sequence is 17 residues long. CDR1 is MNHEY and CDR2 is SMNVEV in the germline V gene (reference sequence). The CDR3 spells CASSLTRGAGRLNEQFF. The CDR3 DNA sequence: TGTGCCAGCAGTTTAACTCGGGGGGCGGGACGGCTCAATGAGCAGTTCTTC.

The chain joins TRBV27 to TRBJ2-5; D could derive from TRBD1 or TRBD2 (6 bases each). V dropped 8 bases and J dropped 5 bases, with 21 bases sitting between them. The CDR3 has 15 amino acids. Germline V CDR1 and CDR2: MNHEY, SMNVEV (reference sequence). The CDR3 coding sequence is TGTGCCAGCGGAGCCAGGGGAGGAAGGCGGGAGACCCAGTACTTC. It translates to CASGARGGRRETQYF.

The chain recombines TRBV20-1 with TRBJ2-7, with D maybe TRBD1 (6 bases). Looked up from germline, CDR1 is DFQATT and CDR2 is SNEGSKA (reference sequence). CDR3 length: 16 residues. V lost 0 bases and J lost 5, with 20 bases in between. CDR3 coding DNA: TGCAGTGCTAGAGATGGACTCCACCAGGGGCTGAACGAGCAGTACTTC. This sequence encodes CSARDGLHQGLNEQYF.

Note on this clonotype: With a much larger clone just one base away, this may be a read error. The chain employs TRBV6-6 and TRBJ2-7; 8 bases map to TRBD1. The CDR3 sequence is 15 residues long. Per the germline V gene, CDR1 is MNHNY and CDR2 is SVGAGI (reference sequence). The CDR3 loop is CAGREDTGGPYEQYF. CDR3 nucleotide sequence: TGTGCCGGCAGAGAAGATACAGGGGGGCCCTACGAGCAGTACTTC.

This clonotype was counted a few times. V is TRBV18 and J is TRBJ1-2; D perhaps matches TRBD1 (5 bases). Per the germline V gene, CDR1 is KGHSH and CDR2 is LQKENI. Trimming stripped 3 bases from V and 8 bases from J, with 16 bases between. This CDR3 contains 14 residues. Here the CDR3 DNA reads TGTGCCAGCTCACCTAGCATCCGGGGGGAAGGCTACACCTTC. Translated: CASSPSIRGEGYTF.

Notes on this clonotype: Germline is not matched at one junction end, which may reflect a read error. The V and J genes are TRBV12-3 or TRBV12-4 and TRBJ1-2, with D tentatively TRBD1 (6 bases). The CDR3 sequence is 14 residues long. CDR3 sequence reads: CASSPRGQGYGCTF. The CDR3 nucleotides read TGTGCCAGCAGTCCGCGGGGACAAGGGTATGGCTGCACCTTC.

In nucleotides, the CDR3 is TGTGCCAGCAGGGACTGGGACACTGAAGCTTTCTTT. It yields the protein CASRDWDTEAFF. The rearrangement links TRBV27 to TRBJ1-1; D is unresolved. The V gene lost 6 bases and the J gene lost 3 bases, with 8 bases spanning the gap. Per germline, CDR1 MNHEY and CDR2 SMNVEV (reference sequence). This CDR3 comprises 12 residues.

The J gene is TRBJ2-5, the V gene TRBV19, with a weak D call TRBD2 (6 bases). V lost 6 bases, J lost 7 bases, and 15 bases lay in between. The CDR3 is 13 residues long. Germline V gene data show CDR1 as LNHDA and CDR2 as SQIVND (reference sequence). The CDR3 nucleotides read TGTGCCAGTAGCCCTGACGGCGGGGCGACCCAGTACTTC. It is translated as CASSPDGGATQYF. Together with reference TRBV19 and TRBJ2-5, the CDR3 gives the full variable domain: DGGITQSPKYLFRKEGQNVTLSCEQNLNHDAMYWYRQDPGQGLRLIYYSQIVNDFQKGDIAEGYSVSREKKESFPLTVTSAQKNPTAFYLCASSPDGGATQYFGPGTRLLVL.

This clonotype was recorded many times. The chain carries TRBV9 and TRBJ2-7; D gene ambiguous. The length of the CDR3 is 11 residues. CDR1 SGDLS and CDR2 YYNGEE come from the germline V gene. Trimming shortened V by 8 bases and J by 3 bases, and 9 bases separated the two germline ends. CDR3 region: CASGRNYEQYF. Written as DNA, the CDR3 is TGTGCCAGTGGACGAAACTACGAGCAGTACTTC. Together with reference TRBV9 and TRBJ2-7, the CDR3 gives the full variable domain: DSGVTQTPKHLITATGQRVTLRCSPRSGDLSVYWYQQSLDQGLQFLIQYYNGEERAKGNILERFSAQQFPDLHSELNLSSLELGDSALYFCASGRNYEQYFGPGTRLTVT.